Listed below are T cell receptor beta chains from one sample, sequenced in a study of CD8+ T cells in alopecia areata. TCRdb's table, derived via immunoSEQ multiplex PCR, lists solely in-frame clones and lacks some. Of fewer than 200,000 clones in the sample, around three fifths were seen once. The sequences come from CD4+ T cells sorted from blood, collected at week 24, from a patient treated with tofacitinib. The receptor set was obtained from a human donor with alopecia areata. The CDR3 runs from the conserved cysteine through the conserved F or W. D genes are given only for firm matches. Only part of the rows carry a size: once, few, many, or a class if the clone is expanded.

d_call: -; v_call: TRBV29-1; j_call: TRBJ2-7; clone_size: -; cdr3_aa: CSVDGQGRNEQYF; cdr3_nt: TGCAGCGTTGATGGGCAGGGTAGGAACGAGCAGTACTTC
d_call: -; v_call: TRBV5-1; j_call: TRBJ1-5; clone_size: -; cdr3_aa: CASSPHGGNQPQHF; cdr3_nt: TGCGCCAGCAGCCCCCACGGGGGGAATCAGCCCCAGCATTTT
d_call: -; v_call: TRBV4-1; j_call: TRBJ1-4; clone_size: few; cdr3_aa: CASSQAPAGPSEKLFF; cdr3_nt: TGCGCCAGCAGCCAAGCCCCGGCAGGGCCGAGTGAAAAACTGTTTTTT
d_call: -; v_call: TRBV30; j_call: TRBJ2-7; clone_size: -; cdr3_aa: CACPKWVFYEQYF; cdr3_nt: TGTGCCTGCCCTAAATGGGTCTTCTACGAGCAGTACTTC
d_call: TRBD1; v_call: TRBV10-3; j_call: TRBJ2-1; clone_size: -; cdr3_aa: CAINRGDNEQFF; cdr3_nt: TGTGCCATCAACAGGGGGGACAATGAGCAGTTCTTC
d_call: -; v_call: TRBV27; j_call: TRBJ1-5; clone_size: few; cdr3_aa: CAPRKDFNQPQHF; cdr3_nt: TGTGCCCCTCGAAAGGACTTCAATCAGCCCCAGCATTTT
d_call: TRBD2; v_call: TRBV29-1; j_call: TRBJ2-3; clone_size: -; cdr3_aa: CSVDGTSGGTDTQYF; cdr3_nt: TGCAGCGTTGACGGGACTAGCGGAGGCACAGATACGCAGTATTTT
d_call: TRBD1; v_call: TRBV5-1; j_call: TRBJ2-4; clone_size: -; cdr3_aa: CASRVRDRGNIQYF; cdr3_nt: TGCGCCAGCAGAGTCCGGGACAGGGGTAACATTCAGTACTTC
d_call: -; v_call: TRBV7-9; j_call: TRBJ2-2; clone_size: -; cdr3_aa: CASSLEGELFF; cdr3_nt: TGTGCCAGCAGCCTGGAAGGGGAGCTGTTTTTT
d_call: -; v_call: TRBV5-1; j_call: TRBJ1-5; clone_size: few; cdr3_aa: CASAAESNQPQHF; cdr3_nt: TGCGCCAGCGCCGCGGAGAGCAATCAGCCCCAGCATTTT
d_call: TRBD1; v_call: TRBV11-2; j_call: TRBJ2-5; clone_size: -; cdr3_aa: CASRKGQGLQETQYF; cdr3_nt: TGTGCCAGCAGAAAAGGACAGGGACTCCAAGAGACCCAGTACTTC
d_call: -; v_call: TRBV11-2; j_call: TRBJ2-7; clone_size: few; cdr3_aa: CASSLARQANYEQYF; cdr3_nt: TGTGCCAGCAGCTTAGCGAGACAGGCGAACTACGAGCAGTACTTC
d_call: -; v_call: TRBV29-1; j_call: TRBJ2-3; clone_size: -; cdr3_aa: CSVEGRVIDTQYF; cdr3_nt: TGCAGCGTTGAAGGCAGAGTGATAGATACGCAGTATTTT
d_call: -; v_call: TRBV15; j_call: TRBJ1-5; clone_size: -; cdr3_aa: CATSRDPDKPQHF; cdr3_nt: TGTGCCACCAGCAGAGATCCGGATAAGCCCCAGCATTTT
d_call: -; v_call: TRBV2; j_call: TRBJ2-2; clone_size: -; cdr3_aa: CASNGRVSTGELFF; cdr3_nt: TGTGCCAGCAATGGGCGCGTCTCAACCGGGGAGCTGTTTTTT
d_call: -; v_call: TRBV30; j_call: TRBJ1-2; clone_size: few; cdr3_aa: CAWKTRLYGYTF; cdr3_nt: TGTGCCTGGAAGACAAGACTATATGGCTACACCTTC
d_call: -; v_call: TRBV6-5; j_call: TRBJ1-2; clone_size: -; cdr3_aa: CASSYGPLGGIGGYTF; cdr3_nt: TGTGCCAGCAGTTACGGGCCCTTAGGGGGGATCGGTGGCTACACCTTC
d_call: -; v_call: TRBV11-1; j_call: TRBJ2-3; clone_size: few; cdr3_aa: CASSDRMDTQYF; cdr3_nt: TGTGCCAGCAGCGACAGGATGGATACGCAGTATTTT
d_call: -; v_call: TRBV25-1; j_call: TRBJ1-3; clone_size: -; cdr3_aa: CASSRMSSGNTIYF; cdr3_nt: TGTGCCAGCAGCAGGATGAGCTCTGGAAACACCATATATTTT
d_call: -; v_call: TRBV18; j_call: TRBJ1-5; clone_size: -; cdr3_aa: CASSPARDQPQHF; cdr3_nt: TGTGCCAGCTCACCCGCCCGCGATCAGCCCCAGCATTTT
d_call: TRBD2; v_call: TRBV29-1; j_call: TRBJ2-1; clone_size: -; cdr3_aa: CSARLAELYNEQFF; cdr3_nt: TGCAGCGCAAGACTAGCGGAACTCTACAATGAGCAGTTCTTC
d_call: -; v_call: TRBV6-5; j_call: TRBJ1-5; clone_size: -; cdr3_aa: CASSYSGLGNQPQHF; cdr3_nt: TGTGCCAGCAGTTACTCGGGGTTGGGCAATCAGCCCCAGCATTTT
d_call: -; v_call: TRBV5-1; j_call: TRBJ2-1; clone_size: -; cdr3_aa: CASSLQTGSNNEQFF; cdr3_nt: TGCGCCAGCAGCTTACAGACGGGGTCTAACAATGAGCAGTTCTTC
d_call: -; v_call: TRBV23-1; j_call: TRBJ1-5; clone_size: few; cdr3_aa: CASSQSWQHSNQPQHF; cdr3_nt: TGCGCCAGCAGTCAATCTTGGCAGCATAGCAATCAGCCCCAGCATTTT
d_call: TRBD1; v_call: TRBV29-1; j_call: TRBJ2-3; clone_size: few; cdr3_aa: CSVAHPGGDTQYF; cdr3_nt: TGCAGCGTTGCACACCCAGGGGGAGATACGCAGTATTTT
d_call: -; v_call: TRBV29-1; j_call: TRBJ2-5; clone_size: -; cdr3_aa: CSVQSQETQYF; cdr3_nt: TGCAGCGTTCAGAGCCAAGAGACCCAGTACTTC
d_call: -; v_call: TRBV11-3; j_call: TRBJ2-1; clone_size: -; cdr3_aa: CASSLAGTSSYNEQFF; cdr3_nt: TGTGCCAGCAGCTTAGCGGGGACGAGCTCCTACAATGAGCAGTTCTTC
d_call: -; v_call: TRBV5-6; j_call: TRBJ2-2; clone_size: -; cdr3_aa: CASSRARELFF; cdr3_nt: TGTGCCAGCAGCCGTGCCCGGGAGCTGTTTTTT
d_call: TRBD1; v_call: TRBV7-2; j_call: TRBJ1-5; clone_size: -; cdr3_aa: CASSTYRGPDQPQHF; cdr3_nt: TGTGCCAGCAGCACTTACAGGGGGCCGGATCAGCCCCAGCATTTT
d_call: TRBD1; v_call: TRBV27; j_call: TRBJ2-1; clone_size: few; cdr3_aa: CASSQHDRAEQFF; cdr3_nt: TGTGCCAGCAGTCAACACGACAGGGCGGAGCAGTTCTTC
d_call: -; v_call: TRBV30; j_call: TRBJ1-1; clone_size: -; cdr3_aa: CAWSPLRGMNTEAFF; cdr3_nt: TGTGCCTGGAGCCCACTAAGAGGGATGAACACTGAAGCTTTCTTT
d_call: -; v_call: TRBV15; j_call: TRBJ2-3; clone_size: few; cdr3_aa: CATSRDPTDTQYF; cdr3_nt: TGTGCCACCAGCAGAGATCCCACAGATACGCAGTATTTT
d_call: -; v_call: TRBV19; j_call: TRBJ1-2; clone_size: -; cdr3_aa: CASIDRSNYGYTF; cdr3_nt: TGTGCCAGTATTGACAGATCTAACTATGGCTACACCTTC
d_call: TRBD2; v_call: TRBV7-8; j_call: TRBJ2-3; clone_size: -; cdr3_aa: CASSLISGVKADTQYF; cdr3_nt: TGTGCCAGCAGCTTAATTAGCGGGGTTAAGGCAGATACGCAGTATTTT
d_call: -; v_call: TRBV5-1; j_call: TRBJ2-3; clone_size: -; cdr3_aa: CASSFRQGDTDTQYF; cdr3_nt: TGCGCCAGCAGCTTTAGGCAGGGCGACACAGATACGCAGTATTTT
d_call: -; v_call: TRBV6-1; j_call: TRBJ1-1; clone_size: -; cdr3_aa: CASSKNGRYPEAFF; cdr3_nt: TGTGCCAGCAGTAAAAACGGCAGGTACCCTGAAGCTTTCTTT
d_call: -; v_call: TRBV6-6; j_call: TRBJ2-2; clone_size: -; cdr3_aa: CASSRPGLGLFF; cdr3_nt: TGTGCCAGCAGCCGCCCGGGCCTGGGGCTGTTTTTT
d_call: -; v_call: TRBV2; j_call: TRBJ2-3; clone_size: few; cdr3_aa: CASSHPEGGNTDTQYF; cdr3_nt: TGTGCCAGCAGCCATCCCGAGGGTGGTAACACAGATACGCAGTATTTT
d_call: -; v_call: TRBV7-6; j_call: TRBJ1-3; clone_size: -; cdr3_aa: CASSSSDSFSGNTIYF; cdr3_nt: TGTGCCAGCAGTTCGTCGGACAGCTTCTCTGGAAACACCATATATTTT
d_call: -; v_call: TRBV30; j_call: TRBJ2-2; clone_size: -; cdr3_aa: CAWTVVSLTGELFF; cdr3_nt: TGTGCCTGGACTGTGGTCAGCCTGACCGGGGAGCTGTTTTTT